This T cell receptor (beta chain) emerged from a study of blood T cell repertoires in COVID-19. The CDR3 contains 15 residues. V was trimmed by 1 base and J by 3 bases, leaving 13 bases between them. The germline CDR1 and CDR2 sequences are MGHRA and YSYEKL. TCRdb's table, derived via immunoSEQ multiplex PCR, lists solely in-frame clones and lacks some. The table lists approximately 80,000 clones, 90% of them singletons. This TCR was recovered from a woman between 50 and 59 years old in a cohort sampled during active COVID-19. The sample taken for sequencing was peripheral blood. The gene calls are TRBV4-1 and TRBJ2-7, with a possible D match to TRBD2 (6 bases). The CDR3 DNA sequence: TGCGCCAGCAGCCAAGCGGGACTCCTCAGCTACGAGCAGTACTTC. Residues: CASSQAGLLSYEQYF.